These 20 T cell receptor beta chains originate from one sample sequenced in a study of T cells in Graves' hyperthyroidism and ophthalmopathy. Template material for amplifying TCR beta CDR3 regions consisted of RNA transcripts. In the first-round RT-PCR of the TCR CDR3, the HTBI primer set was used. Each CDR3 protein is one row after TCRdb ran MiXCR on the multiplex PCR reads. Of 550,000 to 850,000 distinct CDR3 sequences in the sample, roughly a sixth are singletons; the top ten hold roughly 17%. The source material was blood. Receptors originate from a woman between 45 and 60 years old with Graves' hyperthyroidism that later progressed to Graves' ophthalmopathy.

This clonotype was seen repeatedly, ten times or more. The chain joins TRBV3-1 to TRBJ2-2; D remains unclear. Germline lookup yields CDR1 LGHDT and CDR2 YNNKEL (reference sequence). This CDR3 region has 14 residues. Deletions cut 1 base from V and 6 bases from J, with 9 bases between. For the CDR3, the DNA is TGTGCCAGCAGCCAAGTTAACGGCCCCGGGGAGCTGTTTTTT. Amino acid sequence: CASSQVNGPGELFF.

This clonotype was observed at least ten times. The gene calls are TRBV3-1 and TRBJ2-7; TRBD2 agrees at 10 bases. This CDR3 region has 16 residues. CDR1 LGHDT and CDR2 YNNKEL come from the germline V gene (reference sequence). Unmatched junction bases numbered 2, after V lost 0 bases and J lost 0 bases. The CDR3 sequence is CASSQELAGSSYEQYF. CDR3 DNA sequence: TGTGCCAGCAGCCAAGAACTAGCGGGGAGCTCCTACGAGCAGTACTTC.

As regards this clonotype: Since the CDR3 does not end with the conserved phenylalanine or tryptophan, this likely comes from a read error. The chain combines TRBV3-1 with TRBJ2-7; 8 bases are a match to TRBD2. The CDR3 has 18 residues. Germline V gene sequence: CDR1 LGHDT, CDR2 YNNKEL (reference sequence). The ends lost 1 base at V and 0 bases at J; junction bases unmatched: 11. CDR3 sequence: CASSQVPSGGPSSYEQYS. The CDR3 DNA is TGTGCCAGCAGCCAAGTACCCAGCGGGGGCCCCAGCTCCTACGAGCAGTACTCC.

This clonotype was seen a few times. The chain is built from TRBV5-6 and TRBJ2-5; 7 nucleotides agree with TRBD2. CDR1 is SGHDT, CDR2 YYEEEE, per germline. The CDR3 contains 17 residues. The ends lost 4 bases at V and 5 bases at J; junction bases unmatched: 17. The CDR3 sequence is CASSPPRASGGGETQYF. The DNA for the CDR3 is TGTGCCAGCAGCCCCCCCCGGGCGTCGGGGGGTGGGGAGACCCAGTACTTC.

In its sample, this clonotype was seen many times. The V gene is TRBV3-1, the J gene TRBJ2-7; TRBD2 might be the D (5 bases). Trimming pared 3 bases from V and 2 bases from J, leaving 8 bases between. In germline, CDR1 is LGHDT, CDR2 YNNKEL (reference sequence). The CDR3 totals 13 residues. CDR3 nucleotide sequence: TGTGCCAGCAGCCACGACGGGACCTACGAGCAGTACTTC. Translated, it gives CASSHDGTYEQYF.

This clonotype was seen at least ten times. The chain is built from TRBV20-1 and TRBJ1-1; D not certain. Trimming cost V 0 bases and J 6 bases, with 14 bases left between them. CDR1 is DFQATT and CDR2 is SNEGSKA in the germline V gene (reference sequence). The CDR3 is made up of 14 amino acids. The CDR3 DNA sequence: TGCAGTGCTAGAGATCAAGGAAGGTTCTCTGAAGCTTTCTTT. Its protein product is CSARDQGRFSEAFF.

This clonotype has more than one count but fewer than ten. The chain links TRBV6-1 to TRBJ1-2, with a possible D match to TRBD1 (5 bases). From germline, CDR1 is MNHNS and CDR2 SASEGT. The CDR3 extends over 15 amino acids. V gave up 4 bases and J gave up 4 bases, with 16 bases separating them. The CDR3 DNA sequence: TGTGCCAGCAGTGTGGGACCGCGGCGATCCTATGGCTACACCTTC. Protein product: CASSVGPRRSYGYTF.

This clonotype was seen repeatedly, ten times or more. The rearrangement links TRBV11-2 to TRBJ2-1; no clear D gene. Germline CDR1 and CDR2: SGHAT and FQNNGV. V was trimmed by 3 bases and J by 4 bases, leaving 10 bases between them. CDR3 length equals 14 residues. The CDR3 nucleotides are TGTGCCAGCAGCTTGCCAGGTTTTTACAATGAGCAGTTCTTC. Protein sequence: CASSLPGFYNEQFF.

This clonotype appeared a few times. The chain uses TRBV20-1 and TRBJ1-3; TRBD1 is a possible D gene (6 bases). V lost 0 bases to trimming and J lost 15 bases, with 27 bases between them. The CDR3 runs 16 residues. Per the germline V gene, CDR1 is DFQATT and CDR2 is SNEGSKA (reference sequence). The CDR3 sequence: CSARDASSGGAMVPYF. For the CDR3, the DNA is TGCAGTGCTAGAGATGCGTCTAGCGGGGGGGCCATGGTTCCATATTTT.

This clonotype occurred a few times. Because it lacks the conserved phenylalanine or tryptophan at the end, this CDR3 is likely a read error. The chain has TRBV12-3 or TRBV12-4 and TRBJ2-5; D tentatively fits TRBD1 or TRBD2 (6 bases each). Trimming shortened V by 4 bases and J by 5 bases, and 11 bases separated the two germline ends. The CDR3 is 13 residues long. In DNA, the CDR3 is TGTGCCAGCAGTTGGGGGGCCAGGGAGACCCAGTACCTC. Protein sequence: CASSWGARETQYL.

In this sample, this clonotype turned up many times. As DNA, the CDR3 is TGCGCCAGCAGCTTGGAGGGGGTAAACAGTCAGCCCCAGCATTTT. Its translation: CASSLEGVNSQPQHF. J is TRBJ1-5 and V is TRBV5-1; maybe TRBD1 (6 bases). Germline CDR1 reads SGHRS; CDR2 reads YFSETQ. Trimming cost V 0 bases and J 6 bases, with 13 bases left between them. The CDR3 is 15 residues long.

This clonotype was seen a handful of times. V is TRBV20-1 and J is TRBJ2-7; tentatively, D is TRBD1 (5 bases). Germline V lookup: CDR1 DFQATT, CDR2 SNEGSKA (reference sequence). V lost 0 bases, J lost 2 bases, and 17 bases lay in between. This CDR3 region has 16 residues. The CDR3 reads CSARDPPKDNPYEQYF. CDR3 DNA: TGCAGTGCTAGAGATCCCCCCAAGGACAACCCCTACGAGCAGTACTTC.

In its sample, this clonotype was seen many times. This CDR3 reads CASSGGWTSGDEQFF. CDR3 sequence (DNA): TGTGCCAGCAGCGGCGGTTGGACTAGCGGCGATGAGCAGTTCTTC. V is TRBV5-5 and J is TRBJ2-1; 10 bases are shared with TRBD2. With V trimmed by 4 bases and J by 8 bases, 9 bases remained unmatched. The V gene's germline CDR1 is SGHKS and CDR2 YYEKEE (reference sequence). CDR3 length: 15 amino acids. Drawing the rest from reference TRBV5-5 and TRBJ2-1, the complete variable domain is DAGVTQSPTHLIKTRGQQVTLRCSPISGHKSVSWYQQVLGQGPQFIFQYYEKEERGRGNFPDRFSARQFPNYSSELNVNALLLGDSALYLCASSGGWTSGDEQFFGPGTRLTVL.

This clonotype has ten or more counts. This chain connects TRBV11-2 to TRBJ1-2; the D is unclear. The CDR3 consists of 13 residues. Germline V gene sequence: CDR1 SGHAT, CDR2 FQNNGV. Trimming took off 5 bases at V and 8 bases at J, with 15 bases between the two ends. The DNA for the CDR3 is TGTGCCAGCAGCATGACTCCTTTGTCGGGCTACACCTTC. Translating gives CASSMTPLSGYTF.

The chain is built from TRBV12-5 and TRBJ1-3, with 8 bases aligning to TRBD1. The CDR3 length is 17 residues. Germline trimming cut 1 base from V and 3 bases from J; bases unmatched to any gene: 8. CDR1 is LGHNT and CDR2 is FRNRAP in the germline V gene. CDR3 bases: TGTGCTAGTGGTTTGGAAGGGACAGGTGGACATGGAAACACCATATATTTT. Its protein product is CASGLEGTGGHGNTIYF.

This clonotype was recorded at least ten times. CDR3 sequence reads: CASSPTGTSYGYTF. The DNA of the CDR3 is TGTGCCAGCAGTCCAACCGGGACCTCCTATGGCTACACCTTC. The rearrangement links TRBV27 to TRBJ1-2; tentatively, D is TRBD1 (5 bases). The CDR3 covers 14 residues. Germline V gene lookup returns CDR1 MNHEY and CDR2 SMNVEV (reference sequence). Deletions cut 5 bases from V and 4 bases from J, with 14 bases between.

This clonotype has only a few counts. The chain joins TRBV2 to TRBJ1-6; no firm D call. CDR1 is SNHLY and CDR2 is FYNNEI in the germline V gene. With 9 bases removed from V and 7 bases from J, the gap between germline ends came to 16 bases. This CDR3 spans 14 amino acids. CDR3 sequence (DNA): TGTGCCAGAACCTCGGGAGGGCGGAATTCACCCCTCCACTTT. It yields the protein CARTSGGRNSPLHF.

This clonotype came up a few times. CDR3 in amino acids: CASSQRDRGNEKLFF. CDR3 bases: TGTGCCAGCAGCCAAAGAGACAGGGGGAATGAAAAACTGTTTTTT. The V gene is TRBV3-1, the J gene TRBJ1-4; 9 positions match TRBD1. The CDR3 is 15 amino acids. Trimming took 2 bases from V and 5 from J; bases not matched to a gene: 3. Germline loops: CDR1 LGHDT, CDR2 YNNKEL (reference sequence).

This chain connects TRBV10-3 to TRBJ1-1; 9 nucleotides align to TRBD1. V trimming: 6 bases; J trimming: 0 bases; junction bases outside the gene matches: 2. The CDR3 runs to 14 residues. Germline V gene data show CDR1 as ENHRY and CDR2 as SYGVKD. The CDR3 nucleotides read TGTGCCATCAGACAGGGGGCGGTGAACACTGAAGCTTTCTTT. Translated, it gives CAIRQGAVNTEAFF.

This chain connects TRBV19 to TRBJ1-1, with 10 positions matching TRBD1. The V gene end was trimmed by 9 bases and the J gene end by 5 bases; junction bases not matched to a gene: 3. Looked up from germline, CDR1 is LNHDA and CDR2 is SQIVND (reference sequence). This CDR3 is 12 amino acids long. In nucleotides, the CDR3 is TGTGCCAGCGGACAGGGGGTGACTGAAGCTTTCTTT. It translates to CASGQGVTEAFF.